The 32 T cell receptor beta chains given below trace back to one sample, sequenced in a study of blood T cell repertoires in COVID-19. The protocol was immunoSEQ multiplex PCR, while the TCRdb copy is restricted to in-frame clones and leaves out a portion. The data contain fewer than 450,000 clones, 90% of them singletons. Specimen: PBMCs or T cells enriched from blood (not recorded which). These receptors were collected from a man between 18 and 29 years old who had recovered from COVID-19.

The rearrangement joins TRBV7-3 to TRBJ2-3, with D perhaps TRBD1 (6 bases). Germline assignment: CDR1 SGHTA and CDR2 FQGTGA. The CDR3 is 14 amino acids. V was cut by 4 bases and J by 4 bases, with 12 bases left in between. CDR3 bases: TGTGCCAGCAGCTACGGGACACCCCCAGATACGCAGTATTTT. This gives the protein CASSYGTPPDTQYF.

This clone was picked up one time. The V gene is TRBV28, the J gene TRBJ2-7, with 11 nucleotides matching TRBD1. V lost 8 bases to trimming and J lost 7 bases; unmatched junction nucleotides: 4. Germline V gives CDR1 MDHEN, CDR2 SYDVKM. CDR3 length: 12 amino acids. The CDR3 loop is CASGQGAQEQYF. The CDR3 DNA sequence: TGTGCCAGCGGACAGGGGGCACAAGAGCAGTACTTC. Variable domain in full (rest from reference TRBV28 and TRBJ2-7): DVKVTQSSRYLVKRTGEKVFLECVQDMDHENMFWYRQDPGLGLRLIYFSYDVKMKEKGDIPEGYSVSREKKERFSLILESASTNQTSMYLCASGQGAQEQYFGPGTRLTVT.

The rearrangement uses TRBV2 and TRBJ2-1, with a possible D match to TRBD1 (5 bases). The CDR3 extends over 20 amino acids. V shed 8 bases and J shed 2 bases, with 31 bases lying between them. Germline V CDR1 and CDR2: SNHLY, FYNNEI. CDR3 region: CASRDPPSGFFLRTYNEQFF. CDR3 DNA sequence: TGTGCCAGCCGCGACCCCCCCTCAGGGTTTTTCCTTAGGACCTACAATGAGCAGTTCTTC.

The rearrangement joins TRBV18 to TRBJ1-1, with D unclear. Germline V gene lookup returns CDR1 KGHSH and CDR2 LQKENI. V was clipped by 3 bases and J by 11 bases, with 13 bases between them. The CDR3 consists of 12 residues. This chain's CDR3 is CASSPRPEEAFF. The CDR3 coding sequence is TGTGCCAGCTCACCCCGGCCGGAGGAGGCTTTCTTT.

The chain is built from TRBV27 and TRBJ2-2, with D unclear. This CDR3 spans 14 amino acids. The V end was cut by 5 bases, the J end by 2 bases, with 9 bases between. The germline gives CDR1 MNHEY, CDR2 SMNVEV (reference sequence). The CDR3 loop is CASSGRSNTGELFF. The CDR3 coding sequence is TGTGCCAGCAGTGGCAGAAGTAACACCGGGGAGCTGTTTTTT.

The V call is TRBV28, the J call TRBJ1-3, with a weak D call TRBD1 (5 bases). The V end lost 4 bases, the J end lost 4 bases, and 23 bases lay between the germline ends. The CDR3 is 18 amino acids. CDR1 and CDR2 from the germline V gene are MDHEN and SYDVKM. The CDR3: CASSSPGWTPGEGNTIYF. The CDR3 DNA reads TGTGCCAGCAGTTCCCCTGGGTGGACCCCGGGGGAGGGAAACACCATATATTTT.

This rearrangement joins TRBV11-2 to TRBJ1-5; no definite D call. V dropped 0 bases and J dropped 5 bases, with 5 bases sitting between them. This CDR3 spans 13 amino acids. In germline, CDR1 is SGHAT, CDR2 FQNNGV. This CDR3 is CASSLDRYQPQHF. In nucleotides, the CDR3 is TGTGCCAGCAGCTTAGATCGTTATCAGCCCCAGCATTTT.

The chain links TRBV5-4 to TRBJ2-5, with D possibly being TRBD1 (6 bases). Germline CDR1 reads SGHNT; CDR2 reads YYREEE (reference sequence). CDR3 size: 15 residues. Trimming cost V 4 bases and J 1 base, with 14 bases left between them. Here the CDR3 DNA reads TGTGCCAGCAGCATACAACAGGGATCCCAAGAGACCCAGTACTTC. It specifies CASSIQQGSQETQYF.

The chain has TRBV5-1 and TRBJ2-7, with TRBD2 as a possible D gene (6 bases). Germline V gene data show CDR1 as SGHRS and CDR2 as YFSETQ. Trimming took 2 bases from V and 7 from J, leaving 13 bases between them. This CDR3 comprises 13 residues. CDR3 coding DNA: TGCGCCAGCAGCTTTATAATTAGCGGTGAGCAGTACTTC. It encodes CASSFIISGEQYF. The entire variable domain, with the rest obtained from reference TRBV5-1 and TRBJ2-7, is as follows: KAGVTQTPRYLIKTRGQQVTLSCSPISGHRSVSWYQQTPGQGLQFLFEYFSETQRNKGNFPGRFSGRQFSNSRSEMNVSTLELGDSALYLCASSFIISGEQYFGPGTRLTVT.

The chain links TRBV6-5 to TRBJ2-1; TRBD2 aligns across 7 bases. The CDR3 is 15 amino acids. Trimming took 6 bases from V and 1 from J; bases not matched to a gene: 6. Germline-derived CDR1 and CDR2 are MNHEY and SVGAGI. The CDR3 nucleotides read TGTGCCAGCAGGACCGGACTAGAATCCTACAATGAGCAGTTCTTC. Translated, it gives CASRTGLESYNEQFF.

This CDR3 reads CAWSGRRGGEAFF. CDR3 bases: TGTGCCTGGAGTGGACGGAGGGGGGGTGAAGCTTTCTTT. This chain links TRBV30 with TRBJ1-1; D possibly corresponds to TRBD1 (6 bases). This CDR3 has 13 amino acids. Per the germline V gene, CDR1 is GTSNPN and CDR2 is SVGIG (reference sequence). Trimming took off 1 base at V and 7 bases at J, with 13 bases between the two ends.

The genes are TRBV28 and TRBJ1-4, with D unclear. There are 15 residues in the CDR3. Germline V lookup: CDR1 MDHEN, CDR2 SYDVKM. V was clipped by 5 bases and J by 0 bases, with 10 bases between them. The CDR3 nucleotides read TGTGCCAGCAGTCCCCGGTTCGCAACTAATGAAAAACTGTTTTTT. Translating it yields CASSPRFATNEKLFF.

The chain combines TRBV27 with TRBJ2-1; the match to TRBD1 covers 7 bases. The trim removed 6 bases at V and 6 bases at J, leaving 11 bases unmatched. Germline V lookup: CDR1 MNHEY, CDR2 SMNVEV (reference sequence). The CDR3 is made up of 15 amino acids. The CDR3 DNA sequence: TGTGCCAGCAGGAACAGGGGAAGGGTTCGCAATGAGCAGTTCTTC. This codes for CASRNRGRVRNEQFF.

The rearrangement uses TRBV6-5 and TRBJ1-3; 9 bases are a match to TRBD1. The CDR3 sequence is 15 residues long. Germline V lookup: CDR1 MNHEY, CDR2 SVGAGI. The trim removed 7 bases at V and 4 bases at J, leaving 8 bases unmatched. CDR3 coding DNA: TGTGCCAGCACAAAGGGACAGGGCAGGGGAAACACCATATATTTT. This gives the protein CASTKGQGRGNTIYF.

The chain couples TRBV19 to TRBJ1-5; D may be TRBD1 (6 bases). This CDR3 has 13 residues. CDR1 and CDR2 (germline): LNHDA, SQIVND (reference sequence). The germline V and J ends were trimmed by 6 bases and 3 bases, with 9 bases remaining between them. The CDR3 coding sequence is TGTGCCAGTAGCGGGACACCCAATCAGCCCCAGCATTTT. Protein: CASSGTPNQPQHF.

V is TRBV28 and J is TRBJ1-2; TRBD1 agrees at 7 bases. Germline CDR1 is MDHEN and CDR2 is SYDVKM. This CDR3 has 14 residues. Trimming removed 5 bases from V and 3 bases from J; junction bases left unmatched: 6. This chain's CDR3 is CASSPGDRYYGYTF. CDR3 bases: TGTGCCAGCAGTCCCGGGGACAGATACTATGGCTACACCTTC.

About this clone: The sample carries other DNA sequences with the same CDR3. The J gene is TRBJ1-5, the V gene TRBV20-1; no reliable D call. The V end was cut by 3 bases, the J end by 4 bases, with 7 bases between. Germline CDR1 and CDR2: DFQATT and SNEGSKA (reference sequence). This CDR3 is built from 12 residues. The CDR3 bases are TGCAGTGCTAGTACGGGGAATCAGCCCCAGCATTTT. Its protein product is CSASTGNQPQHF.

The V and J genes are TRBV6-5 and TRBJ1-1; D remains unclear. Germline V lookup: CDR1 MNHEY, CDR2 SVGAGI. The CDR3 contains 13 residues. V lost 6 bases, J lost 1 base, and 9 bases lay in between. The CDR3 loop is CASRWQANTEAFF. In DNA, the CDR3 is TGTGCCAGCAGGTGGCAGGCGAACACTGAAGCTTTCTTT.

The rearrangement joins TRBV28 to TRBJ2-1; TRBD1 agrees at 10 bases. The CDR3 runs 15 residues. J was trimmed by 6 bases and V by 4 bases; bases with no gene match: 6. CDR1 and CDR2 (germline): MDHEN, SYDVKM. The CDR3 sequence is CASSSSRTGGNEQFF. CDR3 in DNA: TGTGCCAGCAGTTCGTCCCGGACAGGGGGCAATGAGCAGTTCTTC. The complete variable domain, with remaining parts taken from reference TRBV28 and TRBJ2-1, reads DVKVTQSSRYLVKRTGEKVFLECVQDMDHENMFWYRQDPGLGLRLIYFSYDVKMKEKGDIPEGYSVSREKKERFSLILESASTNQTSMYLCASSSSRTGGNEQFFGPGTRLTVL.

J is TRBJ2-2 and V is TRBV3-1 (or the pseudogene TRBV3-2), with D possibly matching TRBD1 (5 bases). The germline V gene encodes CDR1 LGHDT and CDR2 YNNKEL (reference sequence). This CDR3 region has 15 residues. The V gene lost 4 bases and the J gene lost 0 bases, with 9 bases spanning the gap. The CDR3 nucleotides are TGTGCCAGCAGCCCAGACAGCGCGAACACCGGGGAGCTGTTTTTT. Translating gives CASSPDSANTGELFF.

The J gene is TRBJ1-4, the V gene TRBV28, with 7 nucleotides matching TRBD1. The junction had 10 bases not matched to a gene; V was cut back by 6 bases and J by 6 bases. The germline gives CDR1 MDHEN, CDR2 SYDVKM. The CDR3 runs 15 residues. The CDR3 loop reads CASSSPGQNDEKLFF. In nucleotides, the CDR3 is TGTGCCAGCAGCTCTCCGGGACAGAATGATGAAAAACTGTTTTTT.

This chain connects TRBV7-9 to TRBJ2-1; TRBD1 matches at 7 bases. The germline V gene has CDR1 SEHNR and CDR2 FQNEAQ (reference sequence). Trimming at V came to 3 bases and at J to 6 bases, leaving 8 bases not matched to a gene. This CDR3 region has 15 residues. The CDR3: CASSFLDRVGNEQFF. CDR3 nucleotide sequence: TGTGCCAGCAGCTTCCTCGACAGGGTGGGCAATGAGCAGTTCTTC.

J is TRBJ1-5 and V is TRBV18, with 9 bases identical to TRBD1. Germline V gives CDR1 KGHSH, CDR2 LQKENI. The CDR3 extends over 16 amino acids. With 3 bases clipped from V and 7 bases from J, the junction kept 10 bases outside the gene matches. The CDR3 is CASSPRRDRVDQPQHF. The CDR3 DNA follows: TGTGCCAGCTCACCCCGCCGGGACAGGGTTGACCAGCCCCAGCATTTT.

The CDR3: CASSFRDRGPYNEKLFF. For the CDR3, the DNA is TGTGCCAGCAGCTTCCGGGACAGGGGGCCCTATAATGAAAAACTGTTTTTT. V is TRBV7-9 and J is TRBJ1-4; 12 nucleotides align to TRBD1. Germline V CDR1 and CDR2: SEHNR, FQNEAQ (reference sequence). This CDR3 has 17 amino acids. V gave up 3 bases and J gave up 4 bases; unmatched junction bases: 6.

The rearrangement uses TRBV6-5 and TRBJ1-1, with a tentative D call TRBD1 (6 bases). Germline V gene lookup returns CDR1 MNHEY and CDR2 SVGAGI. V was trimmed by 8 bases and J by 1 base, leaving 14 bases between them. The CDR3 covers 14 residues. The DNA for the CDR3 is TGTGCCAGCCGAATGACAGGAAGGAACACTGAAGCTTTCTTT. Amino acid sequence: CASRMTGRNTEAFF.

V usage is TRBV10-1 and J usage is TRBJ1-1; 11 bases fit TRBD1. CDR3 length equals 16 residues. Germline CDR1 and CDR2: WNHNN and SYGVQD (reference sequence). Trimming removed 0 bases from V and 4 bases from J; junction bases left unmatched: 4. CDR3 in amino acids: CASSESRTGGPTEAFF. The CDR3 bases are TGCGCCAGCAGTGAGTCGCGGACAGGGGGCCCCACTGAAGCTTTCTTT.

The chain links TRBV30 to TRBJ1-1; D perhaps matches TRBD1 (5 bases). Looked up from germline, CDR1 is GTSNPN and CDR2 is SVGIG (reference sequence). The CDR3 sequence is 11 residues long. The V end lost 2 bases, the J end lost 8 bases, and 9 bases lay between the germline ends. The CDR3, as DNA: TGTGCCTGGAGTCAGGGAACCGAAGCTTTCTTT. Its protein product is CAWSQGTEAFF.

The rearrangement joins TRBV10-3 to TRBJ2-3; 12 nucleotides line up with TRBD1. The CDR3 length is 16 residues. Germline loops: CDR1 ENHRY, CDR2 SYGVKD. V trimming: 8 bases; J trimming: 4 bases; junction bases outside the gene matches: 10. The CDR3 DNA sequence: TGTGCCATCGGAGGGACAGGGGGCGGCATCGCAGATACGCAGTATTTT. It codes for CAIGGTGGGIADTQYF.

The gene calls are TRBV5-1 and TRBJ2-2; weak D call: TRBD1 (6 bases). Between the trimmed V and J ends, which lost 4 bases and 7 bases, there was a span of 17 bases. This CDR3 has 15 amino acids. CDR1 is SGHRS, CDR2 YFSETQ, per germline. The CDR3: CASSMDREGFGELFF. CDR3 nucleotide sequence: TGCGCCAGCAGCATGGACAGAGAAGGATTCGGGGAGCTGTTTTTT.

The chain combines TRBV6-5 with TRBJ2-7; D may be TRBD2 (5 bases). Trimming removed 7 bases from V and 6 bases from J, with 16 bases in between. The CDR3 has 13 amino acids. Germline V gives CDR1 MNHEY, CDR2 SVGAGI. CDR3 DNA sequence: TGTGCCAGCAATATTAGAGGGTCAACCGAGCAGTACTTC. This encodes CASNIRGSTEQYF.

The V and J genes are TRBV4-1 and TRBJ1-4; D unclear. The V gene lost 2 bases and the J gene lost 3 bases, with 16 bases spanning the gap. The germline gives CDR1 MGHRA, CDR2 YSYEKL. CDR3 length: 17 residues. The CDR3 DNA sequence: TGCGCCAGCAGCCAAATCGGGGTGATACCCTCTAATGAAAAACTGTTTTTT. Protein sequence: CASSQIGVIPSNEKLFF.

V and J are TRBV29-1 and TRBJ1-1, with TRBD1 identical over 11 bases. The V gene's germline CDR1 is SQVTM and CDR2 ANQGSEA. V shed 6 bases and J 3 bases; nucleotides not matched to a gene: 6. The CDR3 is made up of 14 amino acids. The CDR3: CSVRRTGGHTEAFF. In DNA, the CDR3 is TGCAGCGTCCGCCGGACAGGGGGCCACACTGAAGCTTTCTTT.